Each of the 30 T cell receptor beta chains below was sequenced from the same sample in a study of blood T cell repertoires in COVID-19. Measured with immunoSEQ multiplex PCR; TCRdb has only the in-frame clones, and not every one. The profile covers about 76,000 clones, with about nine tenths appearing a single time and about a tenth taken by the ten largest. Sequencing was carried out using peripheral blood. Every receptor here comes from a human donor in a cohort sampled during active COVID-19.

The chain joins TRBV6-5 to TRBJ1-2, with D maybe TRBD1 (5 bases). Trimming removed 2 bases from V and 8 bases from J, with 12 bases in between. The CDR3 loop spans 13 amino acids. CDR1 is MNHEY, CDR2 SVGAGI, per germline. For the CDR3, the DNA is TGTGCCAGCAGTTACCTTCGGGGGAACGGCTACACCTTC. It specifies CASSYLRGNGYTF.

The chain has TRBV6-5 and TRBJ1-5, with 7 bases aligning to TRBD1. V was pared by 7 bases and J by 1 base, with 4 bases of the junction left unmatched. The CDR3 runs 14 residues. Germline V gene sequence: CDR1 MNHEY, CDR2 SVGAGI. CDR3 in amino acids: CASTTTGSNQPQHF. In DNA, the CDR3 is TGTGCCAGCACTACGACAGGGAGCAATCAGCCCCAGCATTTT.

This chain connects TRBV7-2 to TRBJ1-5; D gene ambiguous. Germline values: CDR1 SGHTA, CDR2 FQGNSA. The CDR3 runs 13 residues. The V gene lost 5 bases and the J gene lost 1 base, with 6 bases spanning the gap. CDR3 DNA sequence: TGTGCCAGCAGCCTGTTGAGCAATCAGCCCCAGCATTTT. Translation: CASSLLSNQPQHF.

This chain uses TRBV21-1 with TRBJ2-6; TRBD1 was called by the table and not checked on the DNA. TRBV21-1 is shown as a pseudogene. The CDR3 length is 17 residues. CDR3 amino acids: CASSNRDSFSGANVLTF. Written as DNA, the CDR3 is TGTGCCAGCAGCAACCGGGACAGCTTCTCTGGGGCCAACGTCCTGACTTTC.

This clone was seen a few times. The gene calls are TRBV6-2 or TRBV6-3 and TRBJ2-5, with TRBD1 identical over 7 bases. Germline CDR1 MNHEY, CDR2 SVGEGT. Trimming cost V 6 bases and J 2 bases; bases outside gene matches: 6. CDR3 length: 14 residues. The CDR3 coding sequence is TGTGCCAGCAGCTGGGGCAGGGGGCAAGAGACCCAGTACTTC. It specifies CASSWGRGQETQYF.

This clone was observed once. The chain joins TRBV2 to TRBJ2-5; 10 nucleotides line up with TRBD1. V was pared by 9 bases and J by 5 bases, with 12 bases of the junction left unmatched. Germline-derived CDR1 and CDR2 are SNHLY and FYNNEI. The CDR3 runs to 15 residues. CDR3: CASATSGTGEETQYF. The CDR3 DNA is TGTGCCAGTGCGACGAGCGGGACAGGGGAGGAGACCCAGTACTTC.

The chain has TRBV18 and TRBJ2-5; no clear D gene. The V end was cut by 5 bases, the J end by 2 bases, with 12 bases between. This CDR3 contains 14 residues. Looked up from germline, CDR1 is KGHSH and CDR2 is LQKENI. The DNA of the CDR3 is TGTGCCAGCTCATCCAGCGTCCAACAAGAGACCCAGTACTTC. It codes for CASSSSVQQETQYF.

About this clone: This same CDR3 is encoded by further DNA sequences in the sample. The chain couples TRBV9 to TRBJ2-2; the match to TRBD1 covers 7 bases. CDR3 length equals 14 residues. Germline V CDR1 and CDR2: SGDLS, YYNGEE. V was clipped by 0 bases and J by 5 bases; unmatched bases: 1. The CDR3 nucleotides read TGTGCCAGCAGCGTAGGGACAGGAACCGGGGAGCTGTTTTTT. This sequence encodes CASSVGTGTGELFF.

The chain uses TRBV6-6 and TRBJ1-6; TRBD1 matches 10 bases. CDR1 and CDR2 from the germline V gene are MNHNY and SVGAGI (reference sequence). The CDR3 covers 16 residues. The trim removed 5 bases at V and 7 bases at J, leaving 8 bases unmatched. CDR3 loop: CASSQLLGQGNSPLHF. The CDR3 coding sequence is TGTGCCAGCAGTCAGCTTTTGGGACAGGGGAATTCACCCCTCCACTTT.

The chain combines TRBV6-5 with TRBJ1-1, with 7 bases matching TRBD1. This CDR3 spans 15 amino acids. Germline V lookup: CDR1 MNHEY, CDR2 SVGAGI. Germline trimming cut 2 bases from V and 6 bases from J; bases unmatched to any gene: 9. DNA of the CDR3: TGTGCCAGCAGTTACGACAGGGTAAAAGACTCTGAAGCTTTCTTT. Translating gives CASSYDRVKDSEAFF.

The gene calls are TRBV4-2 and TRBJ1-3; D call uncertain. The CDR3 has 16 amino acids. Trimming left V 0 bases short and J 0 bases short, with 9 bases between. The germline gives CDR1 LGHNA, CDR2 YNFKEQ. CDR3 DNA: TGTGCCAGCAGCCAAGACAGTCCAGTCTCTGGAAACACCATATATTTT. Residues: CASSQDSPVSGNTIYF.

DNA for the CDR3: TGTGCCAGCAGGCCTAGCGGGAGGGCCTCGAACTACGAGCAGTACTTC. Translated, it gives CASRPSGRASNYEQYF. The chain uses TRBV27 and TRBJ2-7; TRBD2 agrees at 12 bases. Germline assignment: CDR1 MNHEY and CDR2 SMNVEV (reference sequence). The CDR3 runs 16 residues. V was clipped by 6 bases and J by 3 bases; unmatched bases: 9.

The gene calls are TRBV5-1 and TRBJ1-1, with 7 positions matching TRBD1. V shed 4 bases, J shed 1 base, and the junction held 7 bases outside the gene matches. The CDR3 is 15 residues long. Germline V gene lookup returns CDR1 SGHRS and CDR2 YFSETQ. For the CDR3, the DNA is TGCGCCAGCAGCCCTCGACAGGGTGCGAACACTGAAGCTTTCTTT. This codes for CASSPRQGANTEAFF.

The chain is built from TRBV27 and TRBJ2-3; D may be TRBD2 (5 bases). CDR3 size: 15 residues. CDR1 MNHEY and CDR2 SMNVEV come from the germline V gene (reference sequence). Trimming stripped 2 bases from V and 3 bases from J, with 12 bases between. CDR3 sequence (DNA): TGTGCCAGCAGTTTAACCCTAGCAGATACAGATACGCAGTATTTT. This codes for CASSLTLADTDTQYF.

This chain joins TRBV6-2 or TRBV6-3 and TRBJ2-5, with D possibly being TRBD2 (5 bases). The CDR3 covers 12 residues. Trimming cost V 5 bases and J 4 bases, with 8 bases left between them. Germline V gene sequence: CDR1 MNHEY, CDR2 SVGEGT. The CDR3 is CASSPRVETQYF. The CDR3 nucleotides are TGTGCCAGCAGTCCGAGGGTAGAGACCCAGTACTTC.

This clone showed up many times. This chain joins TRBV7-3 and TRBJ2-3, with 9 positions matching TRBD2. V was clipped by 0 bases and J by 1 base; unmatched bases: 5. Germline CDR1 and CDR2: SGHTA and FQGTGA. CDR3 length: 17 amino acids. CDR3 in amino acids: CASSLTRLAARTDTQYF. The DNA of the CDR3 is TGTGCCAGCAGCTTAACCCGACTAGCGGCCCGCACAGATACGCAGTATTTT.

The V and J genes are TRBV2 and TRBJ2-7, with D unresolved. The CDR3 runs 13 residues. V was trimmed by 11 bases and J by 0 bases, leaving 14 bases between them. Germline assignment: CDR1 SNHLY and CDR2 FYNNEI. This CDR3 is CAGQATYSYEQYF. In DNA form, the CDR3 reads TGTGCCGGCCAGGCAACTTACTCCTACGAGCAGTACTTC.

The chain is built from TRBV4-2 and TRBJ1-6; 7 bases match TRBD1. Per germline, CDR1 LGHNA and CDR2 YNFKEQ. The CDR3 extends over 15 amino acids. Unmatched junction bases numbered 9, after V lost 4 bases and J lost 9 bases. In DNA form, the CDR3 reads TGTGCCAGCAGCCCCGTTCCCAGGGACAGTTCACCCCTCCACTTT. Amino acid sequence: CASSPVPRDSSPLHF.

V usage is TRBV18 and J usage is TRBJ2-3; 9 bases are shared with TRBD2. The germline V gene encodes CDR1 KGHSH and CDR2 LQKENI. This CDR3 spans 16 amino acids. The ends lost 3 bases at V and 3 bases at J; junction bases unmatched: 7. This CDR3 reads CASSPRLAAITDTQYF. Here the CDR3 DNA reads TGTGCCAGCTCACCTCGACTAGCGGCGATTACAGATACGCAGTATTTT.

This chain connects TRBV7-2 to TRBJ2-7; D may be TRBD2 (6 bases). The V end lost 5 bases, the J end lost 1 base, and 12 bases lay between the germline ends. CDR3 size: 14 residues. Germline V gene sequence: CDR1 SGHTA, CDR2 FQGNSA. CDR3 loop: CASSPGLASYEQYF. The CDR3 region has the DNA TGTGCCAGCAGCCCGGGACTTGCTTCCTACGAGCAGTACTTC.

The chain links TRBV3-1 (or the pseudogene TRBV3-2) to TRBJ2-2; TRBD2 aligns across 12 bases. The CDR3 loop spans 16 amino acids. Looked up from germline, CDR1 is LGHDT and CDR2 is YNNKEL (reference sequence). V was clipped by 4 bases and J by 7 bases; unmatched bases: 7. The CDR3 loop is CASSPILAGGGGELFF. CDR3 bases: TGTGCCAGCAGCCCCATACTAGCGGGAGGTGGCGGGGAGCTGTTTTTT.

The chain combines TRBV7-9 with TRBJ2-7; TRBD1 might be the D (5 bases). Trimming cost V 1 base and J 3 bases, with 10 bases left between them. CDR3 size: 14 residues. Germline CDR1 is SEHNR and CDR2 is FQNEAQ (reference sequence). CDR3 in amino acids: CASSLGAGNYEQYF. In DNA, the CDR3 is TGTGCCAGCAGCTTAGGTGCAGGGAACTACGAGCAGTACTTC.

J is TRBJ2-7 and V is TRBV28; weak D call: TRBD1 (5 bases). V lost 3 bases and J lost 4, with 13 bases in between. CDR1 and CDR2 from the germline V gene are MDHEN and SYDVKM. There are 14 residues in the CDR3. CDR3 amino acids: CASSLGLGLYEQYF. The CDR3, as DNA: TGTGCCAGCAGTTTGGGGCTAGGGCTATACGAGCAGTACTTC.

The gene calls are TRBV5-4 and TRBJ2-5, with 10 bases identical to TRBD1. V shed 4 bases, J shed 5 bases, and the junction held 2 bases outside the gene matches. CDR1 is SGHNT, CDR2 YYREEE, per germline (reference sequence). The CDR3 extends over 13 amino acids. CDR3 residues: CASSRTGGETQYF. The CDR3 DNA reads TGTGCCAGCAGCAGGACAGGGGGTGAGACCCAGTACTTC. Drawing the rest from reference TRBV5-4 and TRBJ2-5, the complete variable domain is ETGVTQSPTHLIKTRGQQVTLRCSSQSGHNTVSWYQQALGQGPQFIFQYYREEENGRGNFPPRFSGLQFPNYSSELNVNALELDDSALYLCASSRTGGETQYFGPGTRLLVL.

This clone has just one count. V usage is TRBV5-1 and J usage is TRBJ2-1; no reliable D call. V lost 0 bases to trimming and J lost 3 bases, with 7 bases between them. This CDR3 has 14 amino acids. Germline lookup yields CDR1 SGHRS and CDR2 YFSETQ. The CDR3 DNA reads as TGCGCCAGCAGCTTGGGGTTCTACTACAATGAGCAGTTCTTC. Translated: CASSLGFYYNEQFF. The full variable domain, in which reference TRBV5-1 and TRBJ2-1 provide the parts outside the CDR3, is KAGVTQTPRYLIKTRGQQVTLSCSPISGHRSVSWYQQTPGQGLQFLFEYFSETQRNKGNFPGRFSGRQFSNSRSEMNVSTLELGDSALYLCASSLGFYYNEQFFGPGTRLTVL.

This clone has a handful of counts. V and J are TRBV4-3 and TRBJ1-5; D not certain. The germline V gene has CDR1 LGHNA and CDR2 YSLEER. This CDR3 is built from 13 residues. Trimming stripped 0 bases from V and 11 bases from J, with 11 bases between. The CDR3 coding sequence is TGCGCCAGCAGCCAAGATCCGGGTAGGACCCAGCATTTT. Protein: CASSQDPGRTQHF.

This clone was seen once. The CDR3 loop is CASSLMGATYEQYF. The CDR3 nucleotides read TGTGCCAGCAGCTTAATGGGGGCTACCTACGAGCAGTACTTC. The chain couples TRBV7-2 to TRBJ2-7; D is possibly TRBD1 (6 bases). In germline, CDR1 is SGHTA, CDR2 FQGNSA. Trimming removed 2 bases at V and 2 bases at J, with 10 bases between. The CDR3 extends over 14 amino acids.

The CDR3 DNA follows: TGTGCCAGCAGTTCGTGGCGGGATGGGCCGGAGCGTGAGCAGTTCTTC. Translation: CASSSWRDGPEREQFF. This chain links TRBV27 with TRBJ2-1, with D perhaps matching TRBD2 (6 bases). CDR1 is MNHEY, CDR2 SMNVEV, per germline (reference sequence). The CDR3 sequence is 16 residues long. V was trimmed by 4 bases and J by 9 bases, leaving 22 bases between them.

V is TRBV7-2 and J is TRBJ2-7; the D gene is possibly TRBD1 (6 bases). Trimming pared 5 bases from V and 9 bases from J, leaving 23 bases between. The CDR3 spans 15 residues. Germline CDR1 is SGHTA and CDR2 is FQGNSA. The CDR3 spells CASSPRPGTSLGQYF. Written as DNA, the CDR3 is TGTGCCAGCAGCCCCCGTCCCGGGACAAGCTTGGGGCAGTACTTC. Looking up the rest from reference TRBV7-2 and TRBJ2-7 gives the full variable domain: GAGVSQSPSNKVTEKGKDVELRCDPISGHTALYWYRQSLGQGLEFLIYFQGNSAPDKSGLPSDRFSAERTGGSVSTLTIQRTQQEDSAVYLCASSPRPGTSLGQYFGPGTRLTVT.

The J gene is TRBJ2-4, the V gene TRBV27; D perhaps matches TRBD1 (6 bases). V was shortened by 7 bases and J by 1 base, with 17 bases between the two germline ends. This CDR3 spans 16 amino acids. Germline CDR1 is MNHEY and CDR2 is SMNVEV (reference sequence). The CDR3 DNA reads TGTGCCAGCAAAATACTAGGGGGTGAGGCCAAAAACATTCAGTACTTC. It encodes CASKILGGEAKNIQYF.